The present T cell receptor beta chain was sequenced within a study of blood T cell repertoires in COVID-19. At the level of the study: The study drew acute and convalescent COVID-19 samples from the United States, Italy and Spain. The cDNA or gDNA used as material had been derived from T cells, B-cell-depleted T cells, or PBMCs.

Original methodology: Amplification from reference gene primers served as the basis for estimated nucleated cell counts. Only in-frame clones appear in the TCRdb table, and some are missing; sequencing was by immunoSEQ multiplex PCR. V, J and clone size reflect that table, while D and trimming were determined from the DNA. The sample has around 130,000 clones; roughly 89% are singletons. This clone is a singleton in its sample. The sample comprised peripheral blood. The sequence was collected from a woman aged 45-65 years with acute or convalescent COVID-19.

The CDR3 region has the DNA TGTGCCAGCAGTCTCCCCCCGGGACAGGGAACGAGGGAGCAGTACTTC. Translating it yields CASSLPPGQGTREQYF. The genes are TRBV7-2 and TRBJ2-7; 9 bases line up with TRBD1. This CDR3 is built from 16 residues. The germline CDR1 and CDR2 sequences are SGHTA and FQGNSA. With 6 bases clipped from V and 7 bases from J, the junction kept 16 bases outside the gene matches.